This TCR beta chain was observed in a study of vaccination effects on CD4 cells after COVID-19. In the ViraFEST assay, antigen-specific CD4+ clonotypes were identified by expansion after peptide-pool stimulation. Following culture for approximately 11 days, CD4+ T cells were isolated. Everyone in the study got two shots of either the BNT162b2 or mRNA-1273 vaccine. This CDR3 is 12 amino acids long. V was trimmed by 4 bases and J by 6 bases, leaving 6 bases between them. The germline V gene encodes CDR1 WNHNN and CDR2 SYGVQD (reference sequence). This clone has a handful of counts. The antigen remains undetermined. Method: immunoSEQ multiplex PCR; TCRdb's copy keeps in-frame clones and lacks some. The sample includes some 74,000 clones, 75% to 85% of them seen just once.

The sample in question was CD4+ T cells from PBMCs cultured with HCoV-229E spike peptides, obtained after COVID-19 vaccination. This TCR came from a human donor who received a COVID-19 vaccine. The rearrangement uses TRBV10-1 and TRBJ2-2; D is perhaps TRBD1 (5 bases). The CDR3 sequence is CASSAGPGELFF. CDR3 DNA sequence: TGCGCCAGCAGTGCAGGGCCCGGGGAGCTGTTTTTT.